These 20 T cell receptor beta chains share one sample of origin, sequenced in a study of blood T cell repertoires in COVID-19. The protocol was immunoSEQ multiplex PCR, while the TCRdb copy is restricted to in-frame clones and leaves out a portion. The data contain some 150,000 clones, over 80% of them seen just once; the ten biggest clones take up 3.5% to 5%. Sequences were obtained from PBMCs or T cells enriched from blood (not recorded which). The origin of the receptors is a woman between 50 and 59 years old who had recovered from COVID-19.

This chain connects TRBV5-4 to TRBJ1-1; no reliable D call. Trimming cost V 3 bases and J 4 bases, with 13 bases left between them. In germline, CDR1 is SGHNT, CDR2 YYREEE (reference sequence). The CDR3 is 14 residues long. The CDR3 is CASSSRPGGTEAFF. CDR3 in DNA: TGTGCCAGCAGCTCCCGGCCAGGAGGCACTGAAGCTTTCTTT.

This clone was picked up a small number of times. The chain employs TRBV6-2 or TRBV6-3 and TRBJ2-3; the D is unclear. The CDR3 sequence is 18 residues long. Germline CDR1 is MNHEY and CDR2 is SVGEGT. Trimming took 0 bases from V and 7 from J, leaving 23 bases between them. Here the CDR3 reads CASSYSMSQSRVKNTQYF. The CDR3 coding sequence is TGTGCCAGCAGTTACTCGATGTCCCAGAGCCGGGTCAAGAATACGCAGTATTTT.

This clone was observed a few times. V gene TRBV7-8 combines with J gene TRBJ1-1; TRBD1 matches 7 bases. The ends lost 7 bases at V and 4 bases at J; junction bases unmatched: 9. The germline gives CDR1 SGHVS, CDR2 FQNEAQ. The CDR3 extends over 14 amino acids. The CDR3 coding sequence is TGTGCCAGCACCGCGACAGGGCTGGGCACTGAAGCTTTCTTT. Protein: CASTATGLGTEAFF.

The chain couples TRBV5-8 to TRBJ2-3; D gene ambiguous. The germline gives CDR1 SGHTS, CDR2 YDEGEE. This CDR3 spans 15 amino acids. V was shortened by 2 bases and J by 0 bases, with 10 bases between the two germline ends. In DNA form, the CDR3 reads TGTGCCAGCAGCTTTCCGCCTACTAGCACAGATACGCAGTATTTT. Translation gives CASSFPPTSTDTQYF.

The gene calls are TRBV5-6 and TRBJ2-1, with D tentatively TRBD2 (5 bases). The CDR3 runs to 15 residues. CDR1 and CDR2 from the germline V gene are SGHDT and YYEEEE. V was cut by 4 bases and J by 4 bases, with 15 bases left in between. CDR3 DNA: TGTGCCAGCAGCGATCCGGGGAGCCCGTACAATGAGCAGTTCTTC. Its protein is CASSDPGSPYNEQFF.

This chain connects TRBV2 to TRBJ2-3; a weak D match, TRBD1 (6 bases). With 6 bases removed from V and 5 bases from J, the gap between germline ends came to 12 bases. Germline V gene sequence: CDR1 SNHLY, CDR2 FYNNEI. The CDR3 consists of 13 residues. The CDR3 coding sequence is TGTGCCAGCAGCGAAATACAGGGAGATACGCAGTATTTT. It specifies CASSEIQGDTQYF.

A single count supports this clone. The rearrangement uses TRBV10-3 and TRBJ1-3; D is undetermined. The CDR3 extends over 16 amino acids. The V gene lost 2 bases and the J gene lost 4 bases, with 15 bases spanning the gap. Per the germline V gene, CDR1 is ENHRY and CDR2 is SYGVKD. The CDR3 loop reads CAISEPPGVQGNTIYF. DNA for the CDR3: TGTGCCATCAGTGAGCCGCCCGGGGTCCAAGGAAACACCATATATTTT.

The V gene is TRBV2, the J gene TRBJ2-1; the D gene is possibly TRBD1 (6 bases). The V end lost 4 bases, the J end lost 10 bases, and 8 bases lay between the germline ends. Germline V CDR1 and CDR2: SNHLY, FYNNEI. The CDR3 is 11 amino acids. The CDR3 sequence is CASSVGQEQFF. CDR3 nucleotide sequence: TGTGCCAGCAGTGTGGGACAAGAGCAGTTCTTC.

V and J are TRBV5-4 and TRBJ1-1, with a possible D match to TRBD1 (5 bases). The CDR3 covers 14 residues. In germline, CDR1 is SGHNT, CDR2 YYREEE (reference sequence). Trimming took off 2 bases at V and 2 bases at J, with 10 bases between the two ends. CDR3 sequence reads: CASSLERTNTEAFF. CDR3 nucleotide sequence: TGTGCCAGCAGCTTAGAACGGACAAACACTGAAGCTTTCTTT.

V and J are TRBV5-6 and TRBJ1-2; D remains ambiguous. This CDR3 comprises 15 residues. The V gene's germline CDR1 is SGHDT and CDR2 YYEEEE. V lost 2 bases and J 1 base, leaving 12 bases between the germline ends. Written as DNA, the CDR3 is TGTGCCAGCAGCTTTGCCCTAGGCCTTAACTATGGCTACACCTTC. This translates into CASSFALGLNYGYTF.

The chain recombines TRBV5-1 with TRBJ2-6; D remains unclear. Germline CDR1 is SGHRS and CDR2 is YFSETQ. V lost 0 bases, J lost 3 bases, and 7 bases lay in between. The CDR3 totals 15 residues. The CDR3 here is CASSLEQLGANVLTF. The CDR3 DNA reads as TGCGCCAGCAGCTTGGAACAGCTTGGGGCCAACGTCCTGACTTTC.

This clone was recorded once. V gene TRBV19 combines with J gene TRBJ2-1; 9 bases agree with TRBD2. Per the germline V gene, CDR1 is LNHDA and CDR2 is SQIVND (reference sequence). The CDR3 covers 15 residues. Trimming took 5 bases from V and 3 from J; bases not matched to a gene: 5. Here the CDR3 reads CASSPTSGVYNEQFF. In nucleotides, the CDR3 is TGTGCCAGTAGTCCGACTAGCGGAGTCTACAATGAGCAGTTCTTC. The full variable domain, completed using reference TRBV19 and TRBJ2-1, is DGGITQSPKYLFRKEGQNVTLSCEQNLNHDAMYWYRQDPGQGLRLIYYSQIVNDFQKGDIAEGYSVSREKKESFPLTVTSAQKNPTAFYLCASSPTSGVYNEQFFGPGTRLTVL.

There are a few counts of this clone. The rearrangement uses TRBV4-1 and TRBJ1-2, with unresolved D. Germline V gene sequence: CDR1 MGHRA, CDR2 YSYEKL. This CDR3 contains 14 residues. V lost 3 bases to trimming and J lost 3 bases, with 11 bases between them. CDR3 in amino acids: CASSQGGRHYGYTF. As DNA, the CDR3 is TGCGCCAGCAGCCAGGGAGGGAGGCACTATGGCTACACCTTC.

The rearrangement links TRBV30 to TRBJ2-1, with D perhaps matching TRBD2 (5 bases). Trimming took 3 bases from V and 4 from J, leaving 10 bases between them. This CDR3 spans 13 amino acids. Germline V gives CDR1 GTSNPN, CDR2 SVGIG (reference sequence). CDR3 loop: CAWSDGLYNEQFF. The CDR3 nucleotides read TGTGCCTGGAGCGACGGACTGTACAATGAGCAGTTCTTC.

The chain joins TRBV25-1 to TRBJ1-3; TRBD1 aligns across 7 bases. CDR1 is MGHDK, CDR2 SYGVNS, per germline. V shed 4 bases and J 0 bases; nucleotides not matched to a gene: 3. The CDR3 loop spans 15 amino acids. Written as DNA, the CDR3 is TGTGCCAGCAGTGCTCAGGGGGGCTCTGGAAACACCATATATTTT. It codes for CASSAQGGSGNTIYF. The whole variable domain, remainder taken from reference TRBV25-1 and TRBJ1-3, is EADIYQTPRYLVIGTGKKITLECSQTMGHDKMYWYQQDPGMELHLIHYSYGVNSTEKGDLSSESTVSRIRTEHFPLTLESARPSHTSQYLCASSAQGGSGNTIYFGEGSWLTVV.

The chain joins TRBV6-5 to TRBJ1-1, with 7 bases aligning to TRBD1. The germline gives CDR1 MNHEY, CDR2 SVGAGI. CDR3 length equals 16 residues. Trimming at V came to 2 bases and at J to 0 bases, leaving 6 bases not matched to a gene. Here the CDR3 reads CASSYGPQGLNTEAFF. In nucleotides, the CDR3 is TGTGCCAGCAGTTACGGCCCACAGGGGCTGAACACTGAAGCTTTCTTT.

The J gene is TRBJ2-2, the V gene TRBV5-5, with 7 bases aligning to TRBD1. Germline values: CDR1 SGHKS, CDR2 YYEKEE (reference sequence). This CDR3 has 16 amino acids. With 0 bases clipped from V and 7 bases from J, the junction kept 9 bases outside the gene matches. This chain's CDR3 is CASSLALPQGDGELFF. In DNA form, the CDR3 reads TGTGCCAGCAGCTTGGCCCTTCCTCAGGGGGACGGGGAGCTGTTTTTT. Using reference TRBV5-5 and TRBJ2-2 for the parts outside the CDR3, the full variable domain is DAGVTQSPTHLIKTRGQQVTLRCSPISGHKSVSWYQQVLGQGPQFIFQYYEKEERGRGNFPDRFSARQFPNYSSELNVNALLLGDSALYLCASSLALPQGDGELFFGEGSRLTVL.

This clone came up a few times. This sequence joins TRBV30 and TRBJ1-2; 10 bases are a match to TRBD1. Per the germline V gene, CDR1 is GTSNPN and CDR2 is SVGIG (reference sequence). The CDR3 sequence is 14 residues long. V trimming: 3 bases; J trimming: 6 bases; junction bases outside the gene matches: 7. Here the CDR3 reads CAWRAPGQGHGYTF. The CDR3 nucleotides read TGTGCCTGGAGGGCCCCGGGACAGGGGCATGGCTACACCTTC.

This rearrangement joins TRBV5-4 to TRBJ2-3; TRBD2 aligns across 8 bases. CDR3 length equals 14 residues. The germline CDR1 and CDR2 sequences are SGHNT and YYREEE (reference sequence). The junction had 2 bases not matched to a gene; V was cut back by 0 bases and J by 5 bases. CDR3 DNA: TGTGCCAGCAGCTTGGGACTAGCGAGAGATACGCAGTATTTT. It is translated as CASSLGLARDTQYF.

The chain is built from TRBV28 and TRBJ1-6, with TRBD1 matching over 7 bases. This CDR3 has 15 amino acids. CDR1 MDHEN and CDR2 SYDVKM come from the germline V gene. V lost 4 bases, J lost 7 bases, and 7 bases stayed unmatched. In nucleotides, the CDR3 is TGTGCCAGCAGTTCCGTCGGGACAGCAAATTCACCCCTCCACTTT. Translated, it gives CASSSVGTANSPLHF.